A selection of T cell receptor beta chains follows, all from one sample in a study of blood T cell repertoires in COVID-19. Using immunoSEQ multiplex PCR, the repertoire was profiled, and TCRdb retains in-frame clones only, with some absent. The repertoire holds around 250,000 clones, roughly 82% seen once, with over 5.5% in the top ten. Sequencing was done on a sample of peripheral blood. These receptors were collected from a woman aged 80 or over with COVID-19, enrolled during active disease. Each CDR3 is given with its conserved first and last residue. Each record gives: clone size, D gene, V gene, J gene, CDR3 protein, CDR3 DNA. D genes are given only for firm matches. A row's size may be missing; if present it is once, few, many or a size class.

clone size: -; D gene: -; V gene: TRBV28; J gene: TRBJ1-2; CDR3 protein: CASSSYTYETGVYGYTF; CDR3 DNA: TGTGCCAGCAGTTCATATACTTACGAGACAGGAGTCTATGGCTACACCTTC
clone size: -; D gene: TRBD1; V gene: TRBV6-4; J gene: TRBJ1-1; CDR3 protein: CASSLQGIGNTEAFF; CDR3 DNA: TGTGCCAGCAGTTTACAGGGGATCGGGAACACTGAAGCTTTCTTT
clone size: -; D gene: -; V gene: TRBV11-2; J gene: TRBJ2-5; CDR3 protein: CASSALETQYF; CDR3 DNA: TGTGCCAGCAGCGCGCTAGAGACCCAGTACTTC
clone size: -; D gene: -; V gene: TRBV27; J gene: TRBJ2-1; CDR3 protein: CASSSWREQFF; CDR3 DNA: TGTGCCAGCAGTTCCTGGCGGGAGCAGTTCTTC
clone size: few; D gene: -; V gene: TRBV19; J gene: TRBJ1-3; CDR3 protein: CASKDSHSGNTIYF; CDR3 DNA: TGTGCCAGTAAGGACAGTCACTCTGGAAACACCATATATTTT
clone size: -; D gene: -; V gene: TRBV6-6; J gene: TRBJ1-6; CDR3 protein: CASSPDRANSPLHF; CDR3 DNA: TGTGCCAGCAGTCCCGACAGAGCTAACTCACCCCTCCACTTT
clone size: -; D gene: -; V gene: TRBV2; J gene: TRBJ1-6; CDR3 protein: CASSEAPHLTSYNSPLHF; CDR3 DNA: TGTGCCAGCAGTGAGGCTCCCCACCTTACCTCCTATAATTCACCCCTCCACTTT
clone size: -; D gene: -; V gene: TRBV10-3; J gene: TRBJ2-3; CDR3 protein: CAISLANTDTQYF; CDR3 DNA: TGTGCCATCAGCCTCGCGAACACAGATACGCAGTATTTT
clone size: -; D gene: TRBD1; V gene: TRBV4-1; J gene: TRBJ1-1; CDR3 protein: CASSQGQGFSGEAFF; CDR3 DNA: TGCGCCAGCAGCCAGGGACAGGGGTTCTCGGGGGAAGCTTTCTTT
clone size: -; D gene: -; V gene: TRBV6-1; J gene: TRBJ1-5; CDR3 protein: CASSDNVGLGPQHF; CDR3 DNA: TGTGCCAGCAGTGACAACGTGGGCTTGGGGCCCCAGCATTTT
clone size: -; D gene: -; V gene: TRBV24-1; J gene: TRBJ2-3; CDR3 protein: CATSVRGSSTDTQYF; CDR3 DNA: TGTGCCACCAGTGTTAGGGGGTCTAGCACAGATACGCAGTATTTT
clone size: -; D gene: -; V gene: TRBV7-2; J gene: TRBJ1-5; CDR3 protein: CASSLAGQGLNQPQHF; CDR3 DNA: TGTGCCAGCAGCTTAGCAGGGCAGGGACTCAATCAGCCCCAGCATTTT
clone size: -; D gene: TRBD2; V gene: TRBV5-1; J gene: TRBJ2-5; CDR3 protein: CASSPGIAGGPGETQYF; CDR3 DNA: TGCGCCAGCAGCCCGGGGATCGCGGGGGGGCCCGGAGAGACCCAGTACTTC
clone size: -; D gene: -; V gene: TRBV28; J gene: TRBJ1-6; CDR3 protein: CASSLSSGRFYNSPLHF; CDR3 DNA: TGTGCCAGCAGTTTATCCAGCGGACGGTTCTATAATTCACCCCTCCACTTT
clone size: -; D gene: TRBD2; V gene: TRBV10-1; J gene: TRBJ2-1; CDR3 protein: CASSESYSGAINEQFF; CDR3 DNA: TGCGCCAGCAGTGAGTCTTATAGCGGGGCTATCAATGAGCAGTTCTTC
clone size: -; D gene: -; V gene: TRBV18; J gene: TRBJ2-5; CDR3 protein: CASSPPTGETQYF; CDR3 DNA: TGTGCCAGCTCACCACCGACAGGAGAGACCCAGTACTTC
clone size: -; D gene: TRBD2; V gene: TRBV5-1; J gene: TRBJ2-1; CDR3 protein: CASSLDLAGRGEQFF; CDR3 DNA: TGCGCCAGCAGCTTGGATTTGGCGGGGAGGGGTGAGCAGTTCTTC
clone size: -; D gene: -; V gene: TRBV11-2; J gene: TRBJ2-7; CDR3 protein: CASSLTRGPTYEQYF; CDR3 DNA: TGTGCCAGCAGCTTAACGAGAGGGCCGACCTACGAGCAGTACTTC
clone size: few; D gene: TRBD1; V gene: TRBV5-4; J gene: TRBJ2-2; CDR3 protein: CASSRDSSSTGELFF; CDR3 DNA: TGTGCCAGCAGCCGGGACAGTTCGAGCACCGGGGAGCTGTTTTTT
clone size: once; D gene: TRBD2; V gene: TRBV15; J gene: TRBJ2-5; CDR3 protein: CATSRVAGGRGETQYF; CDR3 DNA: TGTGCCACCAGCAGAGTAGCGGGGGGGCGGGGAGAGACCCAGTACTTC
clone size: -; D gene: -; V gene: TRBV11-2; J gene: TRBJ1-1; CDR3 protein: CASSPYPYIGEGEAFF; CDR3 DNA: TGTGCCAGCAGCCCCTATCCCTACATAGGGGAGGGTGAAGCTTTCTTT
clone size: few; D gene: -; V gene: TRBV2; J gene: TRBJ1-1; CDR3 protein: CASRVNQPRGTEAFF; CDR3 DNA: TGTGCCAGCAGGGTAAACCAGCCTCGGGGGACTGAAGCTTTCTTT
clone size: -; D gene: TRBD1; V gene: TRBV9; J gene: TRBJ2-2; CDR3 protein: CASSPSGGQGIGELFF; CDR3 DNA: TGTGCCAGCAGCCCTTCGGGGGGACAGGGTATCGGGGAGCTGTTTTTT
clone size: -; D gene: -; V gene: TRBV24-1; J gene: TRBJ2-1; CDR3 protein: CATSEGGRTSRNEQFF; CDR3 DNA: TGTGCCACCAGTGAAGGGGGGCGGACTAGTCGCAATGAGCAGTTCTTC